The entry below gives a single TCR gamma chain sequence along with its context. The data were obtained in a study of human gamma delta and Vdelta1 T cells. There are 12 residues in the CDR3. With V trimmed by 8 bases and J by 10 bases, 12 bases remained unmatched. TCRdb re-called clones from the PCR reads via CATT. The data hold just over 600 gamma-chain clones, with roughly an eighth observed a single time. Material: Vdelta1 gamma-delta T cells from blood. V gene TRGV10 combines with J gene TRGJ1 or TRGJ2. TRGV10 is known as an ORF, though its function is uncertain. The TCR was taken from a human donor in good health. The CDR3 DNA follows: TGTGCTGCGTGGGATTCGGATAAGAAGAAACTCTTT. Its protein product is CAAWDSDKKKLF.